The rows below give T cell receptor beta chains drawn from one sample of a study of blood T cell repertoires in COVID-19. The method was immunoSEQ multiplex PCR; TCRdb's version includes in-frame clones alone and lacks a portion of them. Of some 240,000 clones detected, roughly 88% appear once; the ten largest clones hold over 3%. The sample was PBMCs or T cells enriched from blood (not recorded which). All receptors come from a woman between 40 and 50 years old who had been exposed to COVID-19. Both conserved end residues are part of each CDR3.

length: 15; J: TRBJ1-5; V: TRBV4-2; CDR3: CASSQDGGGREPQHF
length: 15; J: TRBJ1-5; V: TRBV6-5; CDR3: CASSSRGWGNQPQHF
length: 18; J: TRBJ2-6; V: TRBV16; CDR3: CASSQWGDSFSGANVLTF
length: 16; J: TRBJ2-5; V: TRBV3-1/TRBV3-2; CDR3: CASSPGVALSGETQYF
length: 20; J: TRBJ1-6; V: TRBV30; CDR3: CAWKRAKRGTGSSYNSPLHF
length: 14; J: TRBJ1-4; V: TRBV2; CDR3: CASSDGQGAEKLFF
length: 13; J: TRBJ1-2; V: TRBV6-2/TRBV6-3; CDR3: CASSYSTGYGYTF
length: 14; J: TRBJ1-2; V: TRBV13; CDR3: CASSGGSGVRGYTF
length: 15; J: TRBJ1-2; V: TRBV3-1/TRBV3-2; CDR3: CASSTLRDSNYGYTF
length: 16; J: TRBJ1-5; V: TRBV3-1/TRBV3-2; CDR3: CASSQGASPPNQPQHF
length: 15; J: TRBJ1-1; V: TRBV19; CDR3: CASSRSGGRYTEAFF
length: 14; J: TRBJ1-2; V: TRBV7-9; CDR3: CASSLAQGPYGYTF
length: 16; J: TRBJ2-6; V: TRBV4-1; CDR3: CASSRGRVDGANVLTF
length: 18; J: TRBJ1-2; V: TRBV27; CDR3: CASSLGGRPLPGKDGYTF
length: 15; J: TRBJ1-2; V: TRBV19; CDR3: CASSIGVQGYYGYTF
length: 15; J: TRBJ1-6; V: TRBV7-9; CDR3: CASSLTDRVNSPLHF
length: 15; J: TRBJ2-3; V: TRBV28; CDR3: CASQEDREGTDTQYF
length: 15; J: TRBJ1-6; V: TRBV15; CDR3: CATSTTPRGRSPLHF
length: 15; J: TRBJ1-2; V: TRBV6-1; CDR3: CASSENDRGRDGYTF
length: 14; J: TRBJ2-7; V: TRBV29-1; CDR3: CSVLRVTNSYEQYF
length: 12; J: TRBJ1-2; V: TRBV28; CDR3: CASSFRVYGYTF
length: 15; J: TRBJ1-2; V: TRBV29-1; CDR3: CSVISGTVAGYGYTF
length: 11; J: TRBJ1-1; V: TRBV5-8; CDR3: CASSLTGGAFF
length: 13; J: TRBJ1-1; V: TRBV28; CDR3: CATSRTGRKEAFF
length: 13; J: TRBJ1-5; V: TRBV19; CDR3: CASSPGHNQPQHF
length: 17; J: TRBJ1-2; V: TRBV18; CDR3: CASSPKAEQTFLYGYTF
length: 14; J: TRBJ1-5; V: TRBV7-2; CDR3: CASSREQAHQPQHF
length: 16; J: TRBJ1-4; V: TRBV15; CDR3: CATSRDPGSGNEKLFF
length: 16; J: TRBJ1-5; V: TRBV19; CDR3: CASSQGQALGNQPQHF
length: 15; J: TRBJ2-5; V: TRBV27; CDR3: CASRYLYGREKTQYF
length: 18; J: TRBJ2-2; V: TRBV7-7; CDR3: CASSPGLAGHMGAGELFF
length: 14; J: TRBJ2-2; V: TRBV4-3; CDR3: CASSQGIAARELFF
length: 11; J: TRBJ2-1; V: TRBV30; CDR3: CAWRLQGRVFF
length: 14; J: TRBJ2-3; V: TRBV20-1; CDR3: CSASPGGTRDTQYF
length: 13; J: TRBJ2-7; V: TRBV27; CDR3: CASSPGPTYEQYF
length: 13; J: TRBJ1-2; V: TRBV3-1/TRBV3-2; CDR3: CASSPDRVGGYTF
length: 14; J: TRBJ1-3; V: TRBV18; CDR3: CASSPDRDANTIYF
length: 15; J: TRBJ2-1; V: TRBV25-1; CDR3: CASSEMGHSYNEQFF
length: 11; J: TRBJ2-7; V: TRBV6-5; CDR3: CASSYLYEQYF
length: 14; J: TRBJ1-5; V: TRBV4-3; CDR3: CASSQSPGVQPQHF
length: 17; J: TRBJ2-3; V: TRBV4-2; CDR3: CASSQGSSGGAKDTQYF
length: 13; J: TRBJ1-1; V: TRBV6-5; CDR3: CATWTGGRTEAFF
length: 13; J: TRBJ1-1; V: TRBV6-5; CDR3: CASRWTGGTEAFF
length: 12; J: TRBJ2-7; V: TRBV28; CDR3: CASGQAPYEQYF
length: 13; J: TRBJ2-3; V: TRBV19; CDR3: CASTGFRADTQYF
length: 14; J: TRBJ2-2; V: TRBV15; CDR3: CATTRDRETGELFF